This T cell receptor beta chain was recorded in a study of breast tumors, draining lymph nodes, adjacent tissues. Notes on the study in general: Tumor T cell lymph node origin was a supported hypothesis, not proven. Compared with basal-like, luminal-like tumors shared significantly more repertoire with nontumor tissue. Compared with lymph nodes, tumors were less diverse; compared with nontumor tissue, more. The data were judged consistent with most tumor T cells coming from lymph node and expanding in tumor.

At least ten counts were recorded for this clonotype. Its antigen remains unidentified. V was clipped by 0 bases and J by 5 bases, with 14 bases between them. The CDR3 sequence is 16 residues long. Germline CDR1 LNHDA, CDR2 SQIVND (reference sequence). TCRdb redid the calling of the multiplex PCR reads with MiXCR, one entry per CDR3 protein. The repertoire holds 290,000 or so distinct CDR3 sequences, with over 30% as singletons. The lymph nodes were axillary draining lymph nodes from breast cancer patients. The sample consisted of axillary lymph node tissue. The rearrangement links TRBV19 to TRBJ2-1; D remains ambiguous. The TCR comes from a female donor with breast cancer. Some clones in this sample may be carry-over from other donors' samples. The CDR3 reads CASSIEEAYPNNEQFF. CDR3 DNA sequence: TGTGCCAGTAGTATAGAGGAAGCGTACCCCAACAATGAGCAGTTCTTC.